These T cell receptor beta chains were read from a single sample in a study of blood T cell repertoires in COVID-19. TCRdb keeps only in-frame clones here, not all; method: immunoSEQ multiplex PCR. The sample records just over 150,000 clones, approximately 95% being singletons. Material: peripheral blood. These receptors came from a woman in her forties or fifties with acute or convalescent COVID-19. Both conserved end residues are part of each CDR3. D genes are given only for firm matches. Expanded clones are given a class, and other clones once, few, many or no size at all.

15	-	TRBJ2-6	TRBV18	-	CASSLREAGANVLTF	TGTGCCAGCTCACTGAGGGAAGCTGGGGCCAACGTCCTGACTTTC
15	TRBD1	TRBJ1-2	TRBV2	-	CASSTDRIANYGYTF	TGTGCCAGCAGTACGGACAGGATCGCCAACTATGGCTACACCTTC
15	TRBD2	TRBJ2-7	TRBV6-5	-	CASSPWTSGLYEQYF	TGTGCCAGCAGTCCGTGGACTAGCGGATTATACGAGCAGTACTTC
15	TRBD1	TRBJ1-2	TRBV5-1	once	CASSSHRGSDYGYTF	TGCGCCAGCAGCAGCCACAGGGGTTCGGACTATGGCTACACCTTC
12	-	TRBJ2-7	TRBV4-1	few	CASSPKPYEQYF	TGCGCCAGCAGCCCGAAGCCCTACGAGCAGTACTTC
14	-	TRBJ2-7	TRBV24-1	once	CATSDTDSSYEQYF	TGTGCCACCAGTGATACGGACAGCTCCTACGAGCAGTACTTC
15	-	TRBJ1-1	TRBV11-3	-	CASSQGKGANTEAFF	TGTGCCAGCAGCCAAGGAAAGGGAGCGAACACTGAAGCTTTCTTT
14	-	TRBJ1-3	TRBV7-6	-	CASSAGALGNTIYF	TGTGCCAGCAGCGCGGGGGCTCTGGGAAACACCATATATTTT
17	TRBD1	TRBJ1-1	TRBV11-2	-	CASSSPRRQGSRTEAFF	TGTGCCAGCAGCTCCCCCCGCAGACAGGGGTCGAGGACTGAAGCTTTCTTT
12	TRBD1	TRBJ2-1	TRBV30	-	CAWNRGWNEQFF	TGTGCCTGGAACAGGGGTTGGAATGAGCAGTTCTTC
15	-	TRBJ1-4	TRBV5-6	-	CASSFQGSGNEKLFF	TGTGCCAGCAGCTTCCAGGGATCGGGTAATGAAAAACTGTTTTTT
14	-	TRBJ1-1	TRBV7-9	-	CASSSEGFNTEAFF	TGTGCCAGCAGCTCCGAGGGCTTTAACACTGAAGCTTTCTTT
15	TRBD1	TRBJ1-1	TRBV7-9	-	CASSLGGTGITEAFF	TGTGCCAGCAGCTTAGGTGGGACAGGGATCACTGAAGCTTTCTTT
14	TRBD2	TRBJ2-2	TRBV15	-	CATSKGTTTGELFF	TGTGCCACCAGCAAGGGGACTACCACCGGGGAGCTGTTTTTT
14	TRBD1	TRBJ1-2	TRBV7-2	-	CASSLVGGQAGYTF	TGTGCCAGCAGCTTAGTAGGGGGACAGGCCGGCTACACCTTC
16	TRBD1	TRBJ1-1	TRBV18	-	CASSPQRDRGGTEAFF	TGTGCCAGCTCACCACAGAGGGACAGGGGTGGCACTGAAGCTTTCTTT
12	-	TRBJ1-2	TRBV3-1/TRBV3-2	-	CASSVRGGGYTF	TGTGCCAGCAGCGTAAGAGGGGGTGGCTACACCTTC
14	TRBD1	TRBJ1-1	TRBV6-2/TRBV6-3	-	CASSYPGQGRPAFF	TGTGCCAGCAGTTACCCTGGACAGGGAAGACCGGCTTTCTTT
14	-	TRBJ2-7	TRBV19	-	CASSRLGGTYEQYF	TGTGCCAGTAGTCGTCTTGGAGGAACCTACGAGCAGTACTTC
14	-	TRBJ2-7	TRBV29-1	-	CSVSGFPSSYEQYF	TGCAGCGTATCAGGGTTCCCCAGCTCCTACGAGCAGTACTTC
14	TRBD1	TRBJ2-1	TRBV5-6	-	CASSPGQVYNEQFF	TGTGCCAGCAGCCCGGGACAGGTCTACAATGAGCAGTTCTTC
14	-	TRBJ2-7	TRBV6-5	-	CASSYEERDYEQYF	TGTGCCAGCAGTTACGAAGAACGGGACTACGAGCAGTACTTC
16	TRBD1	TRBJ2-1	TRBV7-9	-	CASSQRGQVQYNEQFF	TGTGCCAGCAGTCAGAGGGGACAGGTCCAGTACAATGAGCAGTTCTTC
16	TRBD1	TRBJ1-6	TRBV14	-	CASSRDRGLNNSPLHF	TGTGCCAGCAGCCGGGACAGGGGGCTGAATAATTCACCCCTCCACTTT
17	TRBD1	TRBJ1-5	TRBV7-8	once	CASSKDRVLYSNQPQHF	TGTGCCAGCAGCAAGGACAGGGTCCTCTATAGCAATCAGCCCCAGCATTTT
16	TRBD2	TRBJ2-1	TRBV5-1	-	CASSLGLASWYNEQFF	TGCGCCAGCAGCTTGGGACTAGCTTCATGGTACAATGAGCAGTTCTTC
19	TRBD2	TRBJ2-3	TRBV7-2	-	CASSLEPGLAGVGTDTQYF	TGTGCCAGCAGCTTGGAACCGGGACTAGCGGGAGTAGGAACAGATACGCAGTATTTT
15	-	TRBJ2-2	TRBV5-6	-	CASSSTGKSTGELFF	TGTGCCAGCAGCTCTACAGGAAAATCAACCGGGGAGCTGTTTTTT
15	TRBD1	TRBJ2-1	TRBV28	-	CASSRQGSSYNEQFF	TGTGCCAGCAGTCGACAGGGGTCATCCTACAATGAGCAGTTCTTC
14	TRBD1	TRBJ2-2	TRBV3-1/TRBV3-2	-	CASSAGGVTGELFF	TGTGCCAGCAGCGCAGGGGGAGTCACCGGGGAGCTGTTTTTT
13	TRBD1	TRBJ2-7	TRBV6-5	-	CASSSGQIYEQYF	TGTGCCAGCAGCTCGGGACAGATCTACGAGCAGTACTTC
15	-	TRBJ1-2	TRBV7-2	once	CASSLGMEYGYGYTF	TGTGCCAGCAGCTTAGGTATGGAGTATGGATATGGCTACACCTTC
15	-	TRBJ1-2	TRBV3-1/TRBV3-2	-	CASSPRQGRNYGYTF	TGTGCCAGCAGCCCCCGTCAGGGGCGAAACTATGGCTACACCTTC
11	-	TRBJ1-2	TRBV30	-	CAWDQGSGYTF	TGTGCCTGGGACCAGGGCTCTGGCTACACCTTC
15	-	TRBJ2-1	TRBV7-8	-	CASSLVWAGADEQFF	TGTGCCAGCAGCTTAGTTTGGGCAGGGGCGGATGAGCAGTTCTTC
15	-	TRBJ1-5	TRBV28	-	CASSLTHGGNQPQHF	TGTGCCAGCAGTTTAACCCACGGGGGCAATCAGCCCCAGCATTTT
15	-	TRBJ1-2	TRBV5-8	-	CASSLAPGGTYGYTF	TGTGCCAGCAGCTTGGCACCCGGGGGAACCTATGGCTACACCTTC
14	TRBD2	TRBJ2-5	TRBV28	-	CASRREKMEETQYF	TGTGCCAGCAGGCGGGAGAAGATGGAAGAGACCCAGTACTTC
15	TRBD2	TRBJ2-5	TRBV5-6	-	CASRYSGGAGETQYF	TGTGCCAGCAGATATAGCGGGGGGGCCGGTGAGACCCAGTACTTC